These T cell receptor beta chains were read from a single sample in a study of blood T cell repertoires in COVID-19. Produced via immunoSEQ multiplex PCR; TCRdb's table is partial and in-frame only. The sample includes under 200,000 clones, nearly 90% of them seen just once. The specimen sequenced was peripheral blood. Receptor source: a man aged 60-69 years with active or convalescent COVID-19. CDR3s include the opening cysteine and the closing phenylalanine or tryptophan. Each record gives: V gene, J gene, clone size, CDR3 length, CDR3 protein. Clone size appears in some rows only: once, few, many, or a class for an expanded clone.

TRBV5-6	TRBJ2-3	-	16	CASSLTSGGPTDTQYF
TRBV18	TRBJ2-2	-	14	CASSRDRNTGELFF
TRBV5-1	TRBJ1-1	-	13	CASSSQTNTEAFF
TRBV19	TRBJ2-2	-	16	CASKGSGGVNTGELFF
TRBV5-4	TRBJ2-5	-	16	CASSPSSGALQETQYF
TRBV3-1/TRBV3-2	TRBJ1-1	-	14	CASSQVGGGSAPFF
TRBV4-2	TRBJ2-2	few	10	CASYGGELFF
TRBV3-1/TRBV3-2	TRBJ2-7	few	16	CASSPYTAGLSYEQYF
TRBV19	TRBJ1-5	-	15	CASSILGAKGQPQHF
TRBV9	TRBJ2-5	-	16	CASSVGTGVSQETQYF
TRBV6-6	TRBJ1-1	-	14	CASSLTPQGTEAFF
TRBV2	TRBJ2-6	-	17	CASSVGTASSGANVLTF
TRBV10-3	TRBJ1-4	-	13	CAVSGGAEEKLFF
TRBV21-1	TRBJ2-2	-	19	CASSKVSRTEPHHLYGLFF
TRBV5-5	TRBJ2-2	few	17	CASSFLGASANTGELFF
TRBV6-2/TRBV6-3	TRBJ2-3	-	17	CASSSLSSGGARDTQYF
TRBV5-6	TRBJ1-1	-	12	CASSLARYEAFF
TRBV9	TRBJ2-1	-	21	CAKQPPFPGTGLAGGYNEQFF
TRBV5-4	TRBJ1-1	-	16	CASSSKKLGTGFEAFF
TRBV19	TRBJ2-3	-	15	CASDTTGGRTDTQYF
TRBV6-5	TRBJ1-2	-	12	CASSPTGYGYTF
TRBV12-3/TRBV12-4	TRBJ1-1	once	13	CASAGTGATEAFF
TRBV4-1	TRBJ2-7	few	8	CASSQRDF
TRBV29-1	TRBJ2-5	-	11	CSVHRGETQYF
TRBV9	TRBJ2-2	few	18	CASSVGLAGGTNTGELFF
TRBV10-2	TRBJ2-2	once	15	CASSRGGASPGELFF
TRBV5-4	TRBJ1-4	few	16	CASSLGQGRTNEKLFF
TRBV29-1	TRBJ2-5	-	13	CSVESGIGETQYF
TRBV27	TRBJ2-6	few	16	CASSSTGTSGANVLTF
TRBV11-2	TRBJ2-7	-	15	CASSLDPAGTYEQYF
TRBV9	TRBJ1-2	-	14	CASSFRTGGSGYTF
TRBV25-1	TRBJ2-1	-	14	CASSGERQGNEQFF
TRBV30	TRBJ1-2	-	16	CAWSSYRGSATYGYTF
TRBV20-1	TRBJ1-1	-	13	CSASSQGNTEAFF
TRBV19	TRBJ2-1	-	12	CASSRGGNEQFF
TRBV29-1	TRBJ2-3	-	13	CSVADRVGRGEYF
TRBV27	TRBJ2-5	-	15	CASSLWGRGRETQYF
TRBV24-1	TRBJ1-2	-	14	CATSDAGPDYGYTF